Shown below are 30 T cell receptor beta chains from a single sample sequenced in a study of CD8+ T cells in alopecia areata (dated by TCRdb to the late 2010s). The library came from the immunoSEQ multiplex PCR assay. RNA was extracted from all samples and reverse transcribed into cDNA as template for TCR sequencing. TCRdb stores this immuneACCESS table with in-frame sequences only. Part of the clones is absent; in the studies checked, under half of the shortfall reflects unresolved V genes, and no reason is known for the rest. For this sample there are 200,000 to 250,000 clones; under 70% appear just once. In total, the top ten clones hold around 4.2% of the sample. This specimen's time point label, interpreted: less than five weeks on oral tofacitinib. The treatment or condition label, read with the paper, signifies: oral pan-JAK inhibitor, 5-10 mg twice daily. This specimen consisted of CD4+ T cells sorted from blood, obtained at week 4, from a patient treated with tofacitinib. These receptors all stem from a human donor with alopecia areata.

The chain links TRBV10-2 to TRBJ1-2; TRBD1 agrees at 9 bases. Per the germline V gene, CDR1 is WSHSY and CDR2 is SAAADI. Trimming cost V 6 bases and J 0 bases; bases outside gene matches: 2. The CDR3 totals 14 residues. The CDR3 region is CASRTGGPNYGYTF. In DNA form, the CDR3 reads TGCGCCAGCAGGACAGGGGGTCCTAACTATGGCTACACCTTC.

The CDR3 loop is CASSLGPYNEQFF. CDR3 bases: TGTGCCAGCAGCTTGGGCCCCTACAATGAGCAGTTCTTC. The chain has TRBV7-8 and TRBJ2-1; D not certain. The CDR3 is made up of 13 amino acids. The V and J ends lost 3 bases and 2 bases respectively, with 5 bases between them. Per germline, CDR1 SGHVS and CDR2 FQNEAQ.

The CDR3 spells CASSGDSEQYF. CDR3 nucleotides: TGTGCCAGCAGCGGCGATAGCGAGCAGTACTTC. The chain combines TRBV5-4 with TRBJ2-7; D unclear. The CDR3 totals 11 residues. The V end lost 4 bases, the J end lost 6 bases, and 8 bases lay between the germline ends. The germline V gene encodes CDR1 SGHNT and CDR2 YYREEE (reference sequence).

The V call is TRBV5-4, the J call TRBJ1-2; D is uncertain. The CDR3 has 12 amino acids. The V end lost 0 bases, the J end lost 4 bases, and 4 bases lay between the germline ends. CDR1 and CDR2 (germline): SGHNT, YYREEE (reference sequence). The CDR3 loop reads CASSLDSYGYTF. CDR3 bases: TGTGCCAGCAGCTTGGACAGCTATGGCTACACCTTC.

The chain employs TRBV7-2 and TRBJ2-2, with 7 bases aligning to TRBD2. The CDR3 extends over 14 amino acids. CDR1 is SGHTA, CDR2 FQGNSA, per germline. After removal of 5 bases from V and 4 bases from J, the junction contained 4 bases not matched to a gene. CDR3 DNA sequence: TGTGCCAGCAGCCGGGACTACCTCACCGGGGAGCTGTTTTTT. Translated, it gives CASSRDYLTGELFF.

This clone turned up a few times. Here the CDR3 reads CASTLGTFSYEQYF. CDR3 coding DNA: TGTGCCAGCACCTTGGGGACTTTCTCCTACGAGCAGTACTTC. V is TRBV28 and J is TRBJ2-7; weak D call: TRBD2 (6 bases). The germline V and J ends were trimmed by 7 bases and 0 bases, with 13 bases remaining between them. The CDR3 covers 14 residues. The germline CDR1 and CDR2 sequences are MDHEN and SYDVKM.

The V call is TRBV25-1, the J call TRBJ1-1, with 8 bases fitting TRBD1. The CDR3 spans 14 residues. V lost 0 bases and J lost 10; bases outside the gene matches: 7. CDR1 is MGHDK and CDR2 is SYGVNS in the germline V gene. The CDR3 loop is CASSEYGVRGRAFF. The CDR3 nucleotides are TGTGCCAGCAGTGAATATGGAGTCAGGGGGCGAGCTTTCTTT.

The chain employs TRBV14 and TRBJ2-3; 7 positions agree with TRBD1. This CDR3 is 16 amino acids long. Germline CDR1 and CDR2: SGHDN and FVKESK. J was trimmed by 4 bases and V by 3 bases; bases with no gene match: 10. The CDR3 nucleotides are TGTGCCAGCAGCCACTCCAGGGGGAAAGGCGCAGATACGCAGTATTTT. Its protein product is CASSHSRGKGADTQYF.

The chain carries TRBV18 and TRBJ1-4; D gene ambiguous. CDR3 length: 16 residues. V lost 3 bases to trimming and J lost 6 bases, with 17 bases between them. Germline CDR1 and CDR2: KGHSH and LQKENI. This CDR3 reads CASSPSLTVAHEKLFF. The DNA of the CDR3 is TGTGCCAGCTCACCCTCACTGACGGTCGCCCATGAAAAACTGTTTTTT. The whole variable domain, remainder taken from reference TRBV18 and TRBJ1-4, is NAGVMQNPRHLVRRRGQEARLRCSPMKGHSHVYWYRQLPEEGLKFMVYLQKENIIDESGMPKERFSAEFPKEGPSILRIQQVVRGDSAAYFCASSPSLTVAHEKLFFGSGTQLSVL.

V and J are TRBV25-1 and TRBJ2-2, with D possibly matching TRBD2 (6 bases). Germline V lookup: CDR1 MGHDK, CDR2 SYGVNS. V was shortened by 5 bases and J by 4 bases, with 20 bases between the two germline ends. The CDR3 has 17 amino acids. The CDR3 spells CASSNPRGTGTTGELFF. CDR3 bases: TGTGCCAGCAGTAATCCTCGCGGGACGGGGACCACCGGGGAGCTGTTTTTT.

The table lists this clone with a few counts. In DNA form, the CDR3 reads TGTGCCAGCAGCCGGTTGAGGACGGAAGGCAAAAACATTCAGTACTTC. As protein: CASSRLRTEGKNIQYF. The rearrangement links TRBV7-2 to TRBJ2-4; D not certain. The germline V and J ends were trimmed by 5 bases and 3 bases, with 17 bases remaining between them. The CDR3 runs 16 residues. Per germline, CDR1 SGHTA and CDR2 FQGNSA. The full variable domain, in which reference TRBV7-2 and TRBJ2-4 provide the parts outside the CDR3, is GAGVSQSPSNKVTEKGKDVELRCDPISGHTALYWYRQSLGQGLEFLIYFQGNSAPDKSGLPSDRFSAERTGGSVSTLTIQRTQQEDSAVYLCASSRLRTEGKNIQYFGAGTRLSVL.

The rearrangement joins TRBV10-3 to TRBJ1-6; a weak D match, TRBD1 (6 bases). The V end lost 10 bases, the J end lost 0 bases, and 10 bases lay between the germline ends. This CDR3 comprises 14 residues. Germline loops: CDR1 ENHRY, CDR2 SYGVKD. The CDR3, as DNA: TGTGCCACCCGGGACACCTCCTATAATTCACCCCTCCACTTT. Translating gives CATRDTSYNSPLHF.

CDR3 in amino acids: CAWSGKFNTF. The CDR3 DNA reads as TGTGCCTGGAGTGGCAAGTTTAACACCTTC. V usage is TRBV30 and J usage is TRBJ1-2; D is undetermined. Per germline, CDR1 GTSNPN and CDR2 SVGIG (reference sequence). The ends were cut back, 1 base at V and 12 bases at J, with 9 bases in the middle. CDR3 size: 10 residues.

The V and J genes are TRBV7-3 and TRBJ2-3; D possibly corresponds to TRBD2 (6 bases). Trimming stripped 3 bases from V and 1 base from J, with 11 bases between. CDR1 and CDR2 from the germline V gene are SGHTA and FQGTGA. This CDR3 comprises 15 residues. The CDR3 DNA reads TGTGCCAGCAGCTTCGGCGGGGATGGCACAGATACGCAGTATTTT. Translated: CASSFGGDGTDTQYF.

The rearrangement joins TRBV7-9 to TRBJ2-7, with 8 nucleotides matching TRBD1. Trimming removed 5 bases from V and 3 bases from J; junction bases left unmatched: 6. Germline values: CDR1 SEHNR, CDR2 FQNEAQ (reference sequence). The CDR3 consists of 14 residues. The CDR3 coding sequence is TGTGCCAGCAGCCTCGACAGGGGTTTCTACGAGCAGTACTTC. Translating it yields CASSLDRGFYEQYF.

This clone was recorded a few times. The chain is built from TRBV5-4 and TRBJ2-3; 8 bases fit TRBD2. This CDR3 has 14 amino acids. The junction had 6 bases not matched to a gene; V was cut back by 4 bases and J by 5 bases. The germline V gene has CDR1 SGHNT and CDR2 YYREEE (reference sequence). As DNA, the CDR3 is TGTGCCAGCAGCCCAGGCGGGGGGCAAGATACGCAGTATTTT. Its protein is CASSPGGGQDTQYF.

This clone was counted only a few times. This chain connects TRBV29-1 to TRBJ1-6, with D tentatively TRBD1 (6 bases). The CDR3 is 13 amino acids. Germline CDR1 and CDR2: SQVTM and ANQGSEA. Between the trimmed V and J ends, which lost 6 bases and 14 bases, there was a span of 20 bases. The CDR3 here is CSVGEGGERALHF. In DNA, the CDR3 is TGCAGCGTAGGAGAGGGGGGGGAGCGGGCCCTCCACTTT.

V is TRBV27 and J is TRBJ1-1; TRBD1 matches 8 bases. The CDR3 has 15 amino acids. V lost 4 bases, J lost 4 bases, and 8 bases stayed unmatched. CDR1 and CDR2 (germline): MNHEY, SMNVEV (reference sequence). CDR3 nucleotide sequence: TGTGCCAGCAGTTACCGACAGGGGAAAGGCACTGAAGCTTTCTTT. Translated: CASSYRQGKGTEAFF.

The V and J genes are TRBV6-6 and TRBJ1-2, with 8 positions matching TRBD1. This CDR3 spans 14 amino acids. Germline V gene lookup returns CDR1 MNHNY and CDR2 SVGAGI (reference sequence). Trimming took 7 bases from V and 4 from J; bases not matched to a gene: 8. CDR3 nucleotides: TGTGCCAGCATCGGACAGGGAACGGGCTATGGCTACACCTTC. Translation: CASIGQGTGYGYTF.

A remark on this clone: This CDR3 is also generated by other DNA sequences in the sample. The rearrangement uses TRBV6-6 and TRBJ2-7; possibly TRBD2 for D (6 bases). The germline CDR1 and CDR2 sequences are MNHNY and SVGAGI (reference sequence). Trimming pared 5 bases from V and 4 bases from J, leaving 9 bases between. The CDR3 is 12 amino acids. CDR3 bases: TGTGCCAGCAGTGGGACTGCGTACGAGCAGTACTTC. Amino acids: CASSGTAYEQYF.

Remarks on this clone: One end of the junction fails to match germline, which may point to a read error. The V gene is TRBV5-1, the J gene TRBJ2-1; D could derive from TRBD1 or TRBD2 (5 bases each). The germline V gene has CDR1 SGHRS and CDR2 YFSETQ. The CDR3 totals 13 residues. CDR3 DNA: TGCGCCAGCAGCTCAGCCCGGGACCCAGACATCCTCTTC. This codes for CASSSARDPDILF.

The CDR3 region is CASSSLPGQGGGTEAFF. In DNA, the CDR3 is TGTGCCAGCAGCTCCCTGCCGGGACAGGGGGGAGGTACTGAAGCTTTCTTT. The V and J genes are TRBV7-9 and TRBJ1-1; 11 positions match TRBD1. The CDR3 contains 17 residues. V lost 4 bases to trimming and J lost 5 bases; unmatched junction nucleotides: 12. Germline CDR1 reads SEHNR; CDR2 reads FQNEAQ (reference sequence).

The chain uses TRBV29-1 and TRBJ2-2; TRBD1 matches at 8 bases. V was clipped by 6 bases and J by 7 bases; unmatched bases: 7. The CDR3 length is 13 residues. Germline CDR1 reads SQVTM; CDR2 reads ANQGSEA. CDR3 region: CSVDRGLVGELFF. The DNA of the CDR3 is TGCAGCGTAGACAGGGGTCTTGTCGGGGAGCTGTTTTTT.

The rearrangement joins TRBV5-6 to TRBJ2-7; D not resolved. Trimming pared 0 bases from V and 6 bases from J, leaving 10 bases between. There are 13 residues in the CDR3. Per the germline V gene, CDR1 is SGHDT and CDR2 is YYEEEE. The CDR3 loop reads CASSLGPDGEQYF. Written as DNA, the CDR3 is TGTGCCAGCAGCTTGGGGCCGGACGGCGAGCAGTACTTC. Together with reference TRBV5-6 and TRBJ2-7, the CDR3 gives the full variable domain: DAGVTQSPTHLIKTRGQQVTLRCSPKSGHDTVSWYQQALGQGPQFIFQYYEEEERQRGNFPDRFSGHQFPNYSSELNVNALLLGDSALYLCASSLGPDGEQYFGPGTRLTVT.

The chain employs TRBV10-1 and TRBJ2-7; D is perhaps TRBD2 (8 bases). The CDR3 runs 13 residues. The V gene's germline CDR1 is WNHNN and CDR2 SYGVQD (reference sequence). Trimming took off 8 bases at V and 11 bases at J, with 22 bases between the two ends. The CDR3 loop is CASGDSGGIYKYF. The CDR3 DNA follows: TGCGCCAGCGGGGACAGCGGGGGAATCTACAAGTACTTC.

This chain connects TRBV30 to TRBJ2-5; TRBD1 matches 8 bases. Germline values: CDR1 GTSNPN, CDR2 SVGIG (reference sequence). V trimming: 4 bases; J trimming: 7 bases; junction bases outside the gene matches: 8. This CDR3 is built from 13 residues. As DNA, the CDR3 is TGTGCCTGGATTGCAGGGGGCTTTCGGACCCAGTACTTC. It translates to CAWIAGGFRTQYF.

This clone was seen a handful of times. The V call is TRBV7-2, the J call TRBJ2-3; D gene uncertain. CDR1 and CDR2 from the germline V gene are SGHTA and FQGNSA. The length of the CDR3 is 13 residues. V was pared by 7 bases and J by 1 base, with 9 bases between. This chain's CDR3 is CASTPWGTDTQYF. The CDR3 nucleotides are TGTGCCAGCACCCCCTGGGGCACAGATACGCAGTATTTT. The full variable domain, its missing parts supplied by reference TRBV7-2 and TRBJ2-3, is GAGVSQSPSNKVTEKGKDVELRCDPISGHTALYWYRQSLGQGLEFLIYFQGNSAPDKSGLPSDRFSAERTGGSVSTLTIQRTQQEDSAVYLCASTPWGTDTQYFGPGTRLTVL.

The CDR3 loop is CAWSVALGGSGNTIYF. The CDR3 DNA follows: TGTGCCTGGAGTGTAGCCCTCGGGGGCTCTGGAAACACCATATATTTT. V gene TRBV30 combines with J gene TRBJ1-3; possibly TRBD1 for D (5 bases). Per germline, CDR1 GTSNPN and CDR2 SVGIG (reference sequence). Trimming shortened V by 0 bases and J by 0 bases, and 12 bases separated the two germline ends. The CDR3 is 16 amino acids.

V and J are TRBV6-5 and TRBJ2-7; the D call may be TRBD1 or TRBD2 (6 bases each). V was trimmed by 5 bases and J by 6 bases, leaving 20 bases between them. From germline, CDR1 is MNHEY and CDR2 SVGAGI. The CDR3 is made up of 15 amino acids. The CDR3 here is CASSPRRQGRREQYF. The CDR3 DNA reads TGTGCCAGCAGTCCCCGGCGGCAGGGGAGGCGCGAGCAGTACTTC.

CDR3 residues: CASSQDRSQVSQPQHF. For the CDR3, the DNA is TGTGCCAGCAGCCAAGATCGCTCGCAGGTTAGTCAGCCCCAGCATTTT. This chain connects TRBV4-2 to TRBJ1-5; D gene uncertain. There are 16 residues in the CDR3. The germline CDR1 and CDR2 sequences are LGHNA and YNFKEQ. Trimming pared 0 bases from V and 6 bases from J, leaving 15 bases between.